The TCR beta chain under discussion was sequenced for a study of cytomegalovirus exposure and HLA in healthy donors. The study ran its PCR with 60 Vbeta and 13 Jbeta primers. Clones were read by immunoSEQ multiplex PCR, and TCRdb kept only the in-frame ones, dropping some. The sample lists tens of thousands of clones; 76% were seen once. Trimming stripped 2 bases from V and 3 bases from J, with 19 bases between. Germline values: CDR1 SGHTA, CDR2 FQGNSA. CDR3 length: 18 amino acids. This TCR was recovered from a man aged 25-45 years in good health and CMV-seropositive. Sequenced material: PBMCs. The chain recombines TRBV7-2 with TRBJ2-2; perhaps TRBD2 as D (7 bases). CDR3 amino acids: CASSLWGRGALDTGELFF. Written as DNA, the CDR3 is TGTGCCAGCAGCTTATGGGGTCGGGGGGCCTTGGACACCGGGGAGCTGTTTTTT.